The 2 T cell receptor beta chains reported below all come from one sample, sequenced in a study of T cell repertoires in aging, cancer and after chemotherapy (dated by TCRdb to the late 2010s). TCR beta rearrangements were amplified from genomic DNA isolated from peripheral blood, not from sorted cells or RNA. Data came from an Illumina MiSeq. Using a mixed TRB-A/B primer pool, multiplex touch-down PCR amplified rearranged TRB sequences covering the V, D and J segments. The public reads were reanalyzed by TCRdb: fastp trimming at Q25, MiXCR alignment, in-frame beta chains only. Identical CDR3 protein sequences are pooled into one entry, listed with their most common genes and DNA. In this sample the table shows about 4,600 distinct CDR3 sequences, roughly 26% of which occur a single time. 8.5% to 14% of the sample belongs to the ten largest clones. The sample consisted of blood. These receptors originate from a human donor with a solid tumor.

V usage is TRBV10-2 and J usage is TRBJ1-4; tentative D call: TRBD1 (5 bases). The CDR3 is 12 amino acids. From germline, CDR1 is WSHSY and CDR2 SAAADI. Trimming stripped 8 bases from V and 8 bases from J, with 12 bases between. The CDR3 region has the DNA TGCGCCAGCCGGCAGGGTCTAGAAAAACTGTTTTTT. It specifies CASRQGLEKLFF.

J is TRBJ1-5 and V is TRBV19; possible D gene TRBD1, 6 bases. Germline CDR1 is LNHDA and CDR2 is SQIVND (reference sequence). This CDR3 has 15 amino acids. The V gene lost 6 bases and the J gene lost 5 bases, with 17 bases spanning the gap. In DNA, the CDR3 is TGTGCCAGTAGAATACAACAGGGCTCGGATCAGCCCCAGCATTTT. Encoded protein: CASRIQQGSDQPQHF. Filled out from reference TRBV19 and TRBJ1-5, the complete variable domain reads DGGITQSPKYLFRKEGQNVTLSCEQNLNHDAMYWYRQDPGQGLRLIYYSQIVNDFQKGDIAEGYSVSREKKESFPLTVTSAQKNPTAFYLCASRIQQGSDQPQHFGDGTRLSIL.